One T cell receptor (beta chain) is described in this entry. What it binds is unknown. Trimming left V 3 bases short and J 4 bases short, with 5 bases between. This CDR3 comprises 12 residues. Germline loops: CDR1 MGHDK, CDR2 SYGVNS. The sample comes from a study of CD8+CD57+ T cells in acquired aplastic anemia. Whole-study context: Mean DNA quantity obtained from sorted CD4+ and CD8+ cells was 3.2 ug. Where healthy donors were concerned, CD4+ cells averaged about 11 million reads.

Points from the study as a whole: Between patients and controls, CD8+ Simpson's diversity did not vary significantly.

TCR beta VDJ combinations and CDR3 sequences were profiled from genomic DNA. MiXCR was run by TCRdb on the reads, yielding one entry per CDR3 protein. The repertoire holds a few hundred thousand distinct CDR3 sequences, with 60% to 65% as singletons. The specimen was sorted CD4+, CD8+, or CD8+CD57+ T cells (not recorded which) from PBMCs. This clonotype was sampled from a human donor in good health. V and J are TRBV25-1 and TRBJ2-3; D is unresolved. CDR3 nucleotide sequence: TGTGCCAGCAGTGACTATTCAGATACGCAGTATTTT. Translated: CASSDYSDTQYF.